The TCR beta chain described here comes from a study of T cell clonotyping in hematopoietic cell transplantation. The length of the CDR3 is 12 residues. Recipient blood drawn about 28 days pretransplant and days 30, 100, 180 after. Study outcomes and limitations: Broader posttransplant TCR repertoire diversity was predicted by graft donor and pretransplant recipient Inverse Simpson Index values.

The data were produced by immunoSEQ multiplex PCR, yet TCRdb's version contains in-frame clones alone and is incomplete. The table lists approximately 11,000 clones, 89% of them singletons, with less than 20% in the top ten. A note on this clone: The antigen remains unidentified.

This specimen consisted of PBMCs, obtained 100 days after allogeneic stem cell transplant. The rearrangement links TRBV21-1 to TRBJ2-1; the listed D gene, TRBD2, was not tested against the DNA. TRBV21-1 is noted as a pseudogene. The clonotype was recovered from a female patient over 55 who had an allogeneic stem cell transplant from an unrelated donor, so the T cells may come from the graft donor. Some clones in this sample may be carry-over from other donors' samples. DNA of the CDR3: TGTGCCAGCAGCAAAGAGCTGCGTGAGCAGTTCTTC. Its translation: CASSKELREQFF.